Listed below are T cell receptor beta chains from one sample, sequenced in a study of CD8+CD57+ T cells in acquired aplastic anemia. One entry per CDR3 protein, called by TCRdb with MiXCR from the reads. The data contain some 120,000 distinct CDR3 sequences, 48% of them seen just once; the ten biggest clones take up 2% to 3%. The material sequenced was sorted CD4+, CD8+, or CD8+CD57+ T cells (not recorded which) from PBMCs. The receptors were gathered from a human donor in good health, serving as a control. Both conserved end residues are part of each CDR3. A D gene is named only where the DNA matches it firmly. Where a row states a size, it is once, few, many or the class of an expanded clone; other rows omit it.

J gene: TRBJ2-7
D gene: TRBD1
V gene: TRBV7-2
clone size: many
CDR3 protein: CASSSGMGTGGGEQYF
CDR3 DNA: TGTGCCAGCAGCTCTGGCATGGGGACAGGGGGCGGCGAGCAGTACTTC

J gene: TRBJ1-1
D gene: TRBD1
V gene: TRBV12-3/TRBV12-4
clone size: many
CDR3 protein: CASRKGQGGTEAFF
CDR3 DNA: TGTGCCAGCAGAAAGGGACAGGGAGGCACTGAAGCTTTCTTT

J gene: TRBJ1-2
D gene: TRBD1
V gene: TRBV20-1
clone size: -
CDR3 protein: CSARQTGQSYGYTF
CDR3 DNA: TGCAGTGCTAGGCAGACGGGACAGAGCTATGGCTACACCTTC

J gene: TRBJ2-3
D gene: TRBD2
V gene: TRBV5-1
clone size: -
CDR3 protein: CASSLSRGGTDTQYF
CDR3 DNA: TGCGCCAGCAGCTTGAGTCGGGGGGGCACAGATACGCAGTATTTT

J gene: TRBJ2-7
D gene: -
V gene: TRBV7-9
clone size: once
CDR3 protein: CAGGLTPSYEQYF
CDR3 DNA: TGTGCCGGTGGACTGACCCCTTCCTACGAGCAGTACTTC

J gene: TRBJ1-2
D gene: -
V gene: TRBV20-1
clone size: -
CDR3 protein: CSATPGHNYGYTF
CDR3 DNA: TGCAGTGCGACTCCGGGACACAACTATGGCTACACCTTC

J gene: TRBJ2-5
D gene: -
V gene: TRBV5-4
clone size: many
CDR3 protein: CASSQRIQETQYF
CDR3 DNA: TGTGCCAGCAGCCAGCGGATCCAAGAGACCCAGTACTTC

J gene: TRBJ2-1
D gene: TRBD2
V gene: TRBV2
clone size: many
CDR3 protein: CASGLAGGGEQFF
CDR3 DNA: TGTGCCAGTGGACTAGCGGGGGGGGGTGAGCAGTTCTTC

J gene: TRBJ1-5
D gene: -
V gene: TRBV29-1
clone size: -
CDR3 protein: CSVVDSGNQPQHF
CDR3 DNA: TGCAGCGTTGTAGACAGTGGCAATCAGCCCCAGCATTTT

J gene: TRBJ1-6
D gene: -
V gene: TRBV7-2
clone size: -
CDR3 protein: CASNSVLSPLHF
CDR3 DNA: TGTGCCAGTAACTCAGTTTTGTCACCCCTCCACTTT

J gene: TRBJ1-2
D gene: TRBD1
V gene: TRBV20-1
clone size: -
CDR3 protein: CSVVPSTGFEGYTF
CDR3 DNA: TGCAGTGTTGTACCCTCGACAGGGTTCGAAGGCTACACCTTC

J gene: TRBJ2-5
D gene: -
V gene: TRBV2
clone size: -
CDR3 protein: CAGRSRGLSKETQYF
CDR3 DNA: TGTGCCGGCAGAAGCAGGGGCCTCTCTAAAGAGACCCAGTACTTC

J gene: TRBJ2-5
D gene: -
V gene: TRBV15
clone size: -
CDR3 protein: CATSRVPGETQYF
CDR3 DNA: TGTGCCACCAGCAGAGTTCCAGGGGAGACCCAGTACTTC

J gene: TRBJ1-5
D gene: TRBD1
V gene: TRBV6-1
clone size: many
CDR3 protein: CASRATGFYQPQHF
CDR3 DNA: TGTGCCAGCAGGGCGACAGGGTTCTATCAGCCCCAGCATTTT

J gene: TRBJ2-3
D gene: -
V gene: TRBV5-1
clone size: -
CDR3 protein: CASSARQDSSTDTQCF
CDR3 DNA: TGCGCCAGCAGCGCCCGACAGGATTCTAGTACAGATACGCAGTGTTTT

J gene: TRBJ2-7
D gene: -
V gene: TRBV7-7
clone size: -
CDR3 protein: CASSKGGAYEQYF
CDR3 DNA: TGTGCCAGCAGCAAGGGGGGGGCCTACGAGCAGTACTTC

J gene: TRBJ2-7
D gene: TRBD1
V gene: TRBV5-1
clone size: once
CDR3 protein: CTSSFRQGGSYEQYF
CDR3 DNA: TGCACCAGCAGCTTTCGACAGGGGGGCTCCTACGAGCAGTACTTC

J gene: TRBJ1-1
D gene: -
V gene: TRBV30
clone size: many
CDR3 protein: CAFLHGTTEAFF
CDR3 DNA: TGTGCCTTTCTACATGGAACAACTGAAGCTTTCTTT

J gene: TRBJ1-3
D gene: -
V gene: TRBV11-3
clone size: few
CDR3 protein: CASSLRGKKGNTIYF
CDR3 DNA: TGTGCCAGCAGCTTAAGGGGGAAGAAGGGAAACACCATATATTTT

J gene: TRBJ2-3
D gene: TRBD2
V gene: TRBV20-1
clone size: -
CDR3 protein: CSARLAGAADTQYF
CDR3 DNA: TGCAGTGCTAGACTAGCGGGGGCAGCGGATACGCAGTATTTT

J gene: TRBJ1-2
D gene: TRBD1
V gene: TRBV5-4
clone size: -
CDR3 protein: CASSSGQGVGYGYTF
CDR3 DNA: TGTGCCAGCAGCTCGGGACAGGGGGTAGGGTATGGCTACACCTTC

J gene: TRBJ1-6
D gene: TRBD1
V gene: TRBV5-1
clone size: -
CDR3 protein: CASSLRQGAGSPLHF
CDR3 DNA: TGCGCCAGCAGCTTGAGACAGGGGGCTGGTTCACCCCTCCACTTT

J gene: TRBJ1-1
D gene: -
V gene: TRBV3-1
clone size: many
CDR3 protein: CASSLQGRAEAFF
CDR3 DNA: TGTGCCAGCAGCCTTCAGGGGAGAGCTGAAGCTTTCTTT

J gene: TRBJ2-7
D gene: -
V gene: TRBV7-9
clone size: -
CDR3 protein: CASSLGPNYEQYF
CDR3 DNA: TGTGCCAGCAGCTTAGGACCGAACTACGAGCAGTACTTC

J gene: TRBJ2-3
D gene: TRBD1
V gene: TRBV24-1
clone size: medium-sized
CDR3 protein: CATSDRTGSLYF
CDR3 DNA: TGTGCCACCAGTGACAGGACAGGGTCGTTGTATTTT

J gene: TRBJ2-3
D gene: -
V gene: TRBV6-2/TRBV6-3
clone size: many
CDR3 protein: CASRPFSGGTDTQYF
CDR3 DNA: TGTGCCAGCAGACCTTTTTCGGGGGGCACAGATACGCAGTATTTT

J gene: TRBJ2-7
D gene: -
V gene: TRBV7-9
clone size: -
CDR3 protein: CASSSLTDEQYF
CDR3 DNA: TGTGCCAGCAGCTCCTTGACCGACGAGCAGTACTTC

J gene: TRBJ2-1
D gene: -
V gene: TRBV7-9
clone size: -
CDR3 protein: CASSPDKSSYNEQFF
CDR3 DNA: TGTGCCAGCTCACCAGACAAGAGCTCCTACAATGAGCAGTTCTTC

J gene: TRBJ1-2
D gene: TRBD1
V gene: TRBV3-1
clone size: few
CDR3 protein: CASSQLSQGANGYTF
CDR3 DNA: TGTGCCAGCAGCCAGTTATCACAGGGGGCGAATGGCTACACCTTC

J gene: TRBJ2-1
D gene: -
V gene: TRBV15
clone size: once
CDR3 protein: CATFSGATNEQFF
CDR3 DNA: TGTGCCACCTTCTCGGGGGCCACCAATGAGCAGTTCTTC

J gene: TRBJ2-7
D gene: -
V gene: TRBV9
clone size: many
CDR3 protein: CASSVGAGTGYEQYF
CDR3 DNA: TGTGCCAGCAGCGTAGGCGCTGGGACGGGCTACGAGCAGTACTTC

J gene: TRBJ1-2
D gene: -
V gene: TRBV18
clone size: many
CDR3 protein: CASSPQGQFYGYTF
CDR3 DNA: TGTGCCAGCTCACCTCAGGGGCAGTTCTATGGCTACACCTTC

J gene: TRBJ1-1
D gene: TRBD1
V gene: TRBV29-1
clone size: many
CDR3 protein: CSVYTGQNSMNTEAFF
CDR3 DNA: TGCAGCGTCTACACGGGACAGAACTCTATGAACACTGAAGCTTTCTTT

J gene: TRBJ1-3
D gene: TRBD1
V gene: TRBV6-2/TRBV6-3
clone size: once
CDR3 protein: CASRKTGGGGNTIYF
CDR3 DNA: TGTGCCAGCAGGAAAACAGGGGGTGGTGGAAACACCATATATTTT

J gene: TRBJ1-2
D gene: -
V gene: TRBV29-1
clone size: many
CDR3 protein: CSVGTDYYGYTF
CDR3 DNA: TGCAGCGTTGGAACCGATTACTATGGCTACACCTTC

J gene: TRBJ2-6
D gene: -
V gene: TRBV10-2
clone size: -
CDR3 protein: CASIGWSSSGANVLTF
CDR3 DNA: TGCGCCAGCATTGGGTGGAGTAGCTCTGGGGCCAACGTCCTGACTTTC

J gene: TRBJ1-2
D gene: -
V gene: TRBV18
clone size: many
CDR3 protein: CASSPTAEYYGYTF
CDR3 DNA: TGTGCCAGCTCACCAACCGCGGAATACTATGGCTACACCTTC

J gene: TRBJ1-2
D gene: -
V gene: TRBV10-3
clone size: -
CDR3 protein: CAISESVTANYGYTF
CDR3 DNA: TGTGCCATCAGTGAGTCAGTGACAGCTAACTATGGCTACACCTTC

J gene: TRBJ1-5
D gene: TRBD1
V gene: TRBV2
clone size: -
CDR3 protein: CASSRQGALVQPQHF
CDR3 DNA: TGTGCCAGCTCACGACAGGGGGCGCTCGTACAGCCCCAGCATTTT

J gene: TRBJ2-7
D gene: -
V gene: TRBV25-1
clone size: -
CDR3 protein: CASSEATVRYEQYF
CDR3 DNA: TGTGCCAGCAGTGAGGCGACAGTTCGGTACGAGCAGTACTTC